The rows below give T cell receptor beta chains drawn from one sample of a study of cytomegalovirus exposure and HLA in healthy donors. Using immunoSEQ multiplex PCR, the repertoire was profiled, and TCRdb retains in-frame clones only, with some absent. The data hold more than 95,000 clones, with around 68% observed a single time. The sequenced material came from PBMCs. The receptors were gathered from a man aged 35-49 years in good health and CMV-seropositive. Each CDR3 is given with its conserved first and last residue. D genes are given only for firm matches. The listing skips clone size in some rows; elsewhere it reads once, few, many or a size class.

cdr3_nt,cdr3_aa,clone_size,v_call,d_call,j_call
TGTGCCAGCAGTTCACAGGGATCGGGCAATCAGCCCCAGCATTTT,CASSSQGSGNQPQHF,few,TRBV2,-,TRBJ1-5
TGCGCCAGCAGTACAGGGGTGGGTTCACCCCTCCACTTT,CASSTGVGSPLHF,-,TRBV10-1,TRBD1,TRBJ1-6
TGTGCCAGCAGAGCCCCGGGACAGTTCACTGAAGCTTTCTTT,CASRAPGQFTEAFF,-,TRBV9,TRBD1,TRBJ1-1
TGTGCCAGCAGTTTACCGGGACAGGCCTATGAAGCTTTCTTT,CASSLPGQAYEAFF,-,TRBV28,TRBD1,TRBJ1-1
TGTGCCAGCACCCGAGGTACAACTAATGAAAAACTGTTTTTT,CASTRGTTNEKLFF,once,TRBV6-1,-,TRBJ1-4
TGTGCCAGCTCACCGGGACTAGCGGGTGGAGAGACCCAGTACTTC,CASSPGLAGGETQYF,few,TRBV18,TRBD2,TRBJ2-5
TGTGCCATAGGACAGGGAGGATACTATGGCTACACCTTC,CAIGQGGYYGYTF,-,TRBV10-3,TRBD1,TRBJ1-2
TGTGCCATCAGTGAGTCGTCTAGCGGGGACTATTACGAGCAGTACTTC,CAISESSSGDYYEQYF,-,TRBV10-3,TRBD2,TRBJ2-7
TGCGCCAGCAGCCAAGATCTGAAAGCGGGGGGGTTGAATGAGCAGTTCTTC,CASSQDLKAGGLNEQFF,-,TRBV4-1,TRBD2,TRBJ2-1
TGTGCCAGCAGCCCGGGACTAGCGGGAGGCAACTCCTACGAGCAGTACTTC,CASSPGLAGGNSYEQYF,-,TRBV7-9,TRBD2,TRBJ2-7
TGTGCCAGCAGTTACAGGAGGACAGGGCCTGGAAACACCATATATTTT,CASSYRRTGPGNTIYF,-,TRBV6-5,TRBD1,TRBJ1-3
TGTGCCAGTAGTATCGGGGGGCTCGCAGATACGCAGTATTTT,CASSIGGLADTQYF,-,TRBV19,-,TRBJ2-3
TGTGCCTGGGGACTCTCTGCTAGAAACACCATATATTTT,CAWGLSARNTIYF,-,TRBV30,-,TRBJ1-3
TGTGCCAGCTCCGATTTTACCGGGACAGGGGACTATGGCTACACCTTC,CASSDFTGTGDYGYTF,-,TRBV18,TRBD1,TRBJ1-2
TGTGCCAGCAGCTCAAGGCGGGGGAGCACAGATACGCAGTATTTT,CASSSRRGSTDTQYF,few,TRBV7-2,TRBD2,TRBJ2-3
TGTGCCAGCAGTTACGACACCTCTGGAAACACCATATATTTT,CASSYDTSGNTIYF,-,TRBV6-6,-,TRBJ1-3
TGTGCCAGCACCCGGCGCGGCACACCTAATGAAAAACTGTTTTTT,CASTRRGTPNEKLFF,-,TRBV13,-,TRBJ1-4
TGTGCCAGCAGCTTAGTTGGGGGGGCCGGGGTCAATCAGCCCCAGCATTTT,CASSLVGGAGVNQPQHF,-,TRBV7-8,-,TRBJ1-5
TGTGCCAGCAGCTTGGGGCGGGGGAACACTGAAGCTTTCTTT,CASSLGRGNTEAFF,-,TRBV7-2,-,TRBJ1-1
TGTGCCAGCAGCTCAACCGGGACAGTTAATTCACCCCTCCACTTT,CASSSTGTVNSPLHF,few,TRBV6-6,TRBD1,TRBJ1-6
TGTGCCATCAGTTACGACAGGGGGGGAAATCAGCCCCAGCATTTT,CAISYDRGGNQPQHF,-,TRBV10-3,TRBD1,TRBJ1-5
TGCGCCAGCAGCCAAGTGGAGGGACGTTACAATGAGCAGTTCTTC,CASSQVEGRYNEQFF,-,TRBV4-1,-,TRBJ2-1
TGCGCCAGCAGCTCAGGGACAGGAGGGGGATCTGGGGCCAACGTCCTGACTTTC,CASSSGTGGGSGANVLTF,-,TRBV5-1,TRBD1,TRBJ2-6